The clone carrying this T cell receptor (beta chain) was recorded many times. Its antigen is not known. The read terminates 3 residues ahead of where the CDR3 ends, so the germline J gene completes it. The data originate from a study of T cell clonality in common variable immunodeficiency. Of CVID subjects, under 16 were female and 29 male, mean age approximately 40. CVID subjects were neither ill nor on immunomodulatory or immunosuppressive medication at sampling. Sequencing input was equivalent genomic DNA from CVID and controls. The table came from immunoSEQ multiplex PCR; TCRdb's copy has only in-frame clones and leaves some out. The repertoire consists of fewer than 30,000 clones, none detected only once. The CDR3 is made up of 17 amino acids. Germline V gene data show CDR1 as MNHEY and CDR2 as SVGEGT. The trim removed 0 bases at V and 3 bases at J, leaving 8 bases unmatched. General study points: Common variable immunodeficiency TCR beta sequences reportedly had fewer deletions and N-nucleotide insertions.

This sequence joins TRBV6-2 or TRBV6-3 and TRBJ2-3, with 8 bases identical to TRBD2. Sequenced: peripheral blood mononuclear cells. This sequence was found in a human donor with common variable immunodeficiency. The part of the CDR3 DNA that was read is TGTGCCAGCAGTTACTCGATTGGCGGGGGGAGGACAGATACG. Translated: CASSYSIGGGRTDT. The entire CDR3 reads CASSYSIGGGRTDTQYF.